A selection of T cell receptor beta chains follows, all from one sample in a study of Tregs in tolerant kidney transplant recipients. TCRdb keeps only in-frame clones here, not all; method: immunoSEQ multiplex PCR. The data contain tens of thousands of clones, 84% of them seen just once; the ten biggest clones take up about 4.5%. Input material: CD4+ T cells from blood. Receptors originate from a human donor in good health. Both conserved end residues are part of each CDR3. A D gene is named only where the DNA matches it firmly. Clone size is stated in some rows and not others, as once, few, many or a class when expanded.

D gene	J gene	V gene	clone size	CDR3 DNA	CDR3 protein
.	TRBJ2-1	TRBV5-1	.	TGCGCCAGCAGCTTCCGGCTGATAGGGGAGAACAATGAGCAGTTCTTC	CASSFRLIGENNEQFF
.	TRBJ2-5	TRBV2	.	TGTGCCAGCAGTGAAGCGGGAGAGACCCAGTACTTC	CASSEAGETQYF
TRBD1	TRBJ1-1	TRBV18	.	TGTGCCAGCTCACCTAACTACAGGGGAGTCGGCACTGAAGCTTTCTTT	CASSPNYRGVGTEAFF
TRBD1	TRBJ1-2	TRBV7-2	.	TGTGCCAGCAGCATATCAGGGGGAACTCGTGGCTACACCTTC	CASSISGGTRGYTF
.	TRBJ2-5	TRBV5-4	medium-sized	TGTGCCAGCAGCTTGTACAACAGGGAGGAGACCCAGTACTTC	CASSLYNREETQYF
TRBD1	TRBJ2-3	TRBV5-4	few	TGTGCCAGCAGCTATGCACAGGGGCAGCATACGCAGTATTTT	CASSYAQGQHTQYF
TRBD1	TRBJ1-5	TRBV7-9	.	TGTGCCAGCAGGTCAACAGGGGCGGGACAGCCCCAGCATTTT	CASRSTGAGQPQHF
.	TRBJ2-5	TRBV18	.	TGTGCCAGCTCACCACCGGGAGTATCGGAGACCCAGTACTTC	CASSPPGVSETQYF
.	TRBJ2-1	TRBV19	.	TGTGCCAGCGGATTTACTGAGCAGTTCTTC	CASGFTEQFF
TRBD1	TRBJ2-7	TRBV6-1	.	TGTGCCAGCCCGGGACAGGTTGGCGCCGAGCAGTACTTC	CASPGQVGAEQYF
.	TRBJ2-1	TRBV6-5	.	TGTGCCAGCAGTCGGACCGTAGGGACCTACAATGAGCAGTTCTTC	CASSRTVGTYNEQFF
TRBD2	TRBJ2-3	TRBV5-1	.	TGCGCCAGCAGCTTGGTGCTCCAAGCGGGACTCACAGATACGCAGTATTTT	CASSLVLQAGLTDTQYF
TRBD2	TRBJ2-2	TRBV7-6	few	TGTGCCAGCAGCTCCCAGCGGGGCGGGCTAAGTGGTACCGGGGAGCTGTTTTTT	CASSSQRGGLSGTGELFF
TRBD2	TRBJ2-1	TRBV30	.	TGTGCCTGGACTAGCGGGGGATACAATGAGCAGTTCTTC	CAWTSGGYNEQFF
TRBD2	TRBJ2-1	TRBV7-2	.	TGTGCCAGCAGCTTAACGTCTAGCGGGTTGTATGAGCAGTTCTTC	CASSLTSSGLYEQFF
.	TRBJ1-5	TRBV6-6	.	TGTGCCAGCAGTCCGAACGGCAGGTCGGTCGGGCAGCCCCAGCATTTT	CASSPNGRSVGQPQHF
.	TRBJ1-5	TRBV19	.	TGTGCCAGTAGTATTTATATGGGGCAGGGGCATCAGCCCCAGCATTTT	CASSIYMGQGHQPQHF
TRBD2	TRBJ2-5	TRBV5-1	.	TGCGCCAGCAGCTTGGCGACTAGCGGGGGGGAGACCCAGTACTTC	CASSLATSGGETQYF
.	TRBJ1-1	TRBV4-3	.	TGCGCCAGCAGCCAAGACCCGAGTAGTGAAGCTTTCTTT	CASSQDPSSEAFF
TRBD2	TRBJ2-5	TRBV15	.	TGTGCCACCAGCAGAGGTGGCGGGAGGGCCTTCCAAGAGACCCAGTACTTC	CATSRGGGRAFQETQYF
TRBD2	TRBJ2-5	TRBV7-3	.	TGTGCCAGCAGCTTAACGAACGGGAGGGGAGAGACCCAGTACTTC	CASSLTNGRGETQYF
TRBD1	TRBJ1-1	TRBV27	.	TGTGCCAGCAGGAACAGGGGGCGGGGGACTGAAGCTTTCTTT	CASRNRGRGTEAFF
TRBD2	TRBJ2-1	TRBV2	.	TGTGCCAGCAGTGGGTTCTCTAGCGGGAGAGGCAATGAGCAGTTCTTC	CASSGFSSGRGNEQFF
.	TRBJ1-5	TRBV7-9	.	TGTGCCAGCAGCTTGACGTCAAGCAATCAGCCCCAGCATTTT	CASSLTSSNQPQHF
.	TRBJ1-2	TRBV28	few	TGTGCCAGCAGTTTTGGGGGGGGCTATGGCTACACCTTC	CASSFGGGYGYTF
TRBD2	TRBJ2-7	TRBV10-3	once	TGTGCCATCAGCCGACTAGCGGGAGAGGGTGAGCAGTACTTC	CAISRLAGEGEQYF
.	TRBJ1-5	TRBV7-9	few	TGTGCCAGCAGCCCTGAGGGAAACAATCAGCCCCAGCATTTT	CASSPEGNNQPQHF
.	TRBJ2-1	TRBV11-2	.	TGTGCCAGCAGCTTAGGGGCCCAGAGCTACAATGAGCAGTTCTTC	CASSLGAQSYNEQFF
TRBD2	TRBJ2-1	TRBV7-6	.	TGTGCCAGCAGCCCGGGACTAGCGGGCGAGCAGTTCTTC	CASSPGLAGEQFF
.	TRBJ1-2	TRBV14	.	TGTGCCAGCAGCCAAGATCTAGGGAGGGGCTACACCTTC	CASSQDLGRGYTF
TRBD2	TRBJ2-2	TRBV28	.	TGTGCCAGCAAACCCTGGGGGGGCACCGGGGAGCTGTTTTTT	CASKPWGGTGELFF
.	TRBJ1-1	TRBV11-3	.	TGTGCCAGCAGCTTTAGGTCGCGTGAAGCTTTCTTT	CASSFRSREAFF
TRBD2	TRBJ2-7	TRBV18	.	TGTGCCAGCTCACCAAGGCCTGCGGGGGGCAGAAGCTACGAGCAGTACTTC	CASSPRPAGGRSYEQYF
TRBD2	TRBJ2-2	TRBV11-2	.	TGTGCCAGCAGAACTAGCGGGAGGACGGCCGGGGAGCTGTTTTTT	CASRTSGRTAGELFF
.	TRBJ2-6	TRBV5-4	.	TGTGCCACCATGGTTAACCCTGGGGCCAACGTCCTGACTTTC	CATMVNPGANVLTF